The entry below describes one TCR beta chain. These data belong to a study of OX40 agonist ivuxolimab in advanced cancers. Only in-frame clones appear in the TCRdb table, and some are missing; sequencing was by immunoSEQ multiplex PCR. The data contain about 79,000 clones, around 94% of them singletons. J lost 4 bases, V lost 5 bases, and 3 bases had no gene match. Germline CDR1 SGHVS, CDR2 FNYEAQ. The CDR3 is 13 amino acids. This material consisted of CD4+ or CD8+ T cells sorted from blood, taken in a trial of the OX40 agonist ivuxolimab. This chain connects TRBV7-6 to TRBJ2-7; 9 nucleotides line up with TRBD2. This clonotype was obtained from an adult with an advanced solid tumor such as melanoma, head and neck, liver or kidney cancer. As DNA, the CDR3 is TGTGCCAGCAGCCCTAGCGGGGTTTACGAGCAGTACTTC. This translates into CASSPSGVYEQYF. Supplemented by reference TRBV7-6 and TRBJ2-7, the full variable domain reads GAGVSQSPRYKVTKRGQDVALRCDPISGHVSLYWYRQALGQGPEFLTYFNYEAQQDKSGLPNDRFSAERPEGSISTLTIQRTEQRDSAMYRCASSPSGVYEQYFGPGTRLTVT.